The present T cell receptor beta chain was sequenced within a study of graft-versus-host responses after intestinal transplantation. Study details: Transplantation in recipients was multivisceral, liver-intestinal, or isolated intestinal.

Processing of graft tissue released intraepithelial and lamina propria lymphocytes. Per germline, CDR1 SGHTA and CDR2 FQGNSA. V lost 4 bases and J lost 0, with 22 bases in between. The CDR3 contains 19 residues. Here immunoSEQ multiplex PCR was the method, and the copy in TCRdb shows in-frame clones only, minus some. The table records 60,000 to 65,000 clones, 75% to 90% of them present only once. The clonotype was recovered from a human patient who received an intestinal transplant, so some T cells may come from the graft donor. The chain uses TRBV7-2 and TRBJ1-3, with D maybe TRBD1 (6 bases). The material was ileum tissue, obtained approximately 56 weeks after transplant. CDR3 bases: TGTGCCAGCAGCTCCCGGGGGGGGCAGCTGAGTGACTCTGGAAACACCATATATTTT. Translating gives CASSSRGGQLSDSGNTIYF.